The 16 T cell receptor beta chains presented below share a single source sample, sequenced in a study of identical twins. MiXCR, applied by TCRdb to the 5' RACE reads, yields one record per CDR3 protein. The repertoire holds hundreds of thousands of distinct CDR3 sequences, with around 10% as singletons. Sequenced material: memory (CD45RO+) T cells sorted from blood. The origin of the receptors is a woman between 18 and 29 years old in good health.

The chain has TRBV11-2 and TRBJ2-5; perhaps TRBD1 as D (5 bases). The V end lost 4 bases, the J end lost 5 bases, and 11 bases lay between the germline ends. CDR1 SGHAT and CDR2 FQNNGV come from the germline V gene. The CDR3 is 13 amino acids. The CDR3 nucleotides are TGTGCCAGCAGCTCGAAGGGGTGGGAGACCCAGTACTTC. Protein product: CASSSKGWETQYF.

This chain uses TRBV7-2 with TRBJ2-1; D is possibly TRBD1 (8 bases). Germline V gene lookup returns CDR1 SGHTA and CDR2 FQGNSA. Trimming pared 3 bases from V and 2 bases from J, leaving 14 bases between. The CDR3 length is 16 residues. CDR3: CASSFNRGGTYNEQFF. CDR3 bases: TGTGCCAGCAGCTTTAACAGGGGGGGCACCTACAATGAGCAGTTCTTC.

This clonotype was seen only a few times. The chain joins TRBV20-1 to TRBJ2-1, with 7 bases that match TRBD2. The CDR3 runs to 15 residues. CDR1 and CDR2 from the germline V gene are DFQATT and SNEGSKA (reference sequence). J lost 4 bases, V lost 6 bases, and 12 bases had no gene match. The CDR3 DNA reads TGCAGTGCCTCCAGGGCGGGAGAGATTTACAATGAGCAGTTCTTC. It translates to CSASRAGEIYNEQFF.

The V and J genes are TRBV7-6 and TRBJ2-3; 8 nucleotides match TRBD2. The CDR3 has 18 amino acids. J gave up 0 bases and V 0 bases, and 8 bases lay outside the gene matches. Per the germline V gene, CDR1 is SGHVS and CDR2 is FNYEAQ. The CDR3 DNA sequence: TGTGCCAGCAGCTTAGCGGCGCGGGGGGACTCTAGCACAGATACGCAGTATTTT. Its translation is CASSLAARGDSSTDTQYF.

This clonotype was detected only a few times. This chain uses TRBV20-1 with TRBJ2-2; D gene uncertain. The germline V gene encodes CDR1 DFQATT and CDR2 SNEGSKA (reference sequence). CDR3 size: 17 residues. V lost 0 bases and J lost 0, with 14 bases in between. The CDR3 sequence is CSARDHGWKANTGELFF. CDR3 in DNA: TGCAGTGCTAGAGATCACGGCTGGAAGGCGAACACCGGGGAGCTGTTTTTT.

At least ten counts were recorded for this clonotype. The chain combines TRBV4-3 with TRBJ2-1; D remains unclear. Trimming pared 0 bases from V and 6 bases from J, leaving 9 bases between. This CDR3 comprises 14 residues. Germline CDR1 and CDR2: LGHNA and YSLEER. CDR3 protein: CASSQDWAFNEQFF. The CDR3 DNA reads as TGCGCCAGCAGCCAAGATTGGGCTTTCAATGAGCAGTTCTTC.

In this sample, this clonotype turned up many times. CDR3 nucleotides: TGTGCCAGCAGTTTATTTTCACGGGACAATGAGCAGTTCTTC. Translation gives CASSLFSRDNEQFF. The chain couples TRBV12-3 or TRBV12-4 to TRBJ2-1; D unresolved. The CDR3 runs to 14 residues. V was pared by 2 bases and J by 5 bases, with 10 bases between.

This clonotype was recorded many times. The gene calls are TRBV6-1 and TRBJ2-7; 8 nucleotides align to TRBD1. Losses at the gene ends were 1 base for V and 2 bases for J; bases not matched to a gene: 4. The CDR3 is 15 residues long. CDR1 is MNHNS, CDR2 SASEGT, per germline. The CDR3 nucleotides read TGTGCCAGCAGTGAAGGGGGGACAGGAGCCTACGAGCAGTACTTC. Its protein is CASSEGGTGAYEQYF.

Many counts were recorded for this clonotype. V is TRBV7-8 and J is TRBJ1-1, with unresolved D. Germline CDR1 is SGHVS and CDR2 is FQNEAQ. V lost 6 bases to trimming and J lost 2 bases, with 16 bases between them. This CDR3 has 15 amino acids. The CDR3 nucleotides are TGTGCCAGCAGGTTGAGGGAGGGCCTTAACACTGAAGCTTTCTTT. Translation gives CASRLREGLNTEAFF. The full variable domain, in which reference TRBV7-8 and TRBJ1-1 provide the parts outside the CDR3, is GAGVSQSPRYKVAKRGQDVALRCDPISGHVSLFWYQQALGQGPEFLTYFQNEAQLDKSGLPSDRFFAERPEGSVSTLKIQRTQQEDSAVYLCASRLREGLNTEAFFGQGTRLTVV.

Worth noting for this clonotype: This may stem from a read error, because a much larger clone lies one nucleotide away. V gene TRBV5-1 combines with J gene TRBJ2-1, with 9 bases identical to TRBD1. The CDR3 consists of 13 residues. Germline V lookup: CDR1 SGHRS, CDR2 YFSETQ. The CDR3 here is CASSAGQGGEHFF. DNA of the CDR3: TGCGCCAGCAGCGCGGGACAGGGCGGTGAGCATTTCTTC.

This clonotype has more than one count but fewer than ten. The chain combines TRBV6-1 with TRBJ2-4; the D gene could be TRBD1 or TRBD2 (7 bases each). The CDR3 is 16 amino acids. The germline V gene encodes CDR1 MNHNS and CDR2 SASEGT. Trimming left V 6 bases short and J 0 bases short, with 15 bases between. The CDR3 nucleotides read TGTGCCAGCAGCCCAGGGGGGGTTGGAGCCAAAAACATTCAGTACTTC. It is translated as CASSPGGVGAKNIQYF.

This clonotype was counted at least ten times. This sequence joins TRBV6-1 and TRBJ1-5, with 8 bases identical to TRBD1. This CDR3 spans 15 amino acids. With 7 bases clipped from V and 5 bases from J, the junction kept 10 bases outside the gene matches. Looked up from germline, CDR1 is MNHNS and CDR2 is SASEGT. CDR3 amino acids: CASKPTPGGHQPQHF. The CDR3 bases are TGTGCCAGCAAACCGACGCCAGGGGGCCATCAGCCCCAGCATTTT.

This clonotype came up a few times. This chain connects TRBV7-2 to TRBJ2-4, with TRBD1 matching over 9 bases. Germline V CDR1 and CDR2: SGHTA, FQGNSA. V lost 3 bases, J lost 6 bases, and 3 bases stayed unmatched. This CDR3 spans 14 amino acids. CDR3 nucleotide sequence: TGTGCCAGCAGCTTCCCGGACAGGGGAAACATTCAGTACTTC. Translated: CASSFPDRGNIQYF.

The sample holds many counts of this clonotype. The chain combines TRBV15 with TRBJ1-2, with a weak D call TRBD1 (6 bases). Per the germline V gene, CDR1 is LNHNV and CDR2 is YYDKDF (reference sequence). Trimming cost V 3 bases and J 5 bases, with 10 bases left between them. The CDR3 runs 13 residues. The CDR3 spells CATSRDSYYGYTF. The CDR3 nucleotides are TGTGCCACCAGCAGGGACAGCTATTATGGCTACACCTTC.

The CDR3 region is CASRGRVTGELFF. The CDR3, as DNA: TGTGCCAGCAGGGGGCGAGTTACCGGGGAGCTGTTTTTT. The rearrangement links TRBV3-1 to TRBJ2-2, with a possible D match to TRBD1 (5 bases). The CDR3 has 13 residues. V lost 6 bases and J 5 bases, leaving 10 bases between the germline ends. Germline CDR1 LGHDT, CDR2 YNNKEL (reference sequence). The full variable domain, with the rest looked up from reference TRBV3-1 and TRBJ2-2, is DTAVSQTPKYLVTQMGNDKSIKCEQNLGHDTMYWYKQDSKKFLKIMFSYNNKELIINETVPNRFSPKSPDKAHLNLHINSLELGDSAVYFCASRGRVTGELFFGEGSRLTVL.

The rearrangement links TRBV27 to TRBJ2-3; D unclear. The CDR3 extends over 15 amino acids. V was clipped by 2 bases and J by 2 bases, with 11 bases between them. Germline lookup yields CDR1 MNHEY and CDR2 SMNVEV (reference sequence). CDR3 nucleotides: TGTGCCAGCAGTTTAAGGCCTTCAGCCACAGATACGCAGTATTTT. The encoded protein is CASSLRPSATDTQYF.